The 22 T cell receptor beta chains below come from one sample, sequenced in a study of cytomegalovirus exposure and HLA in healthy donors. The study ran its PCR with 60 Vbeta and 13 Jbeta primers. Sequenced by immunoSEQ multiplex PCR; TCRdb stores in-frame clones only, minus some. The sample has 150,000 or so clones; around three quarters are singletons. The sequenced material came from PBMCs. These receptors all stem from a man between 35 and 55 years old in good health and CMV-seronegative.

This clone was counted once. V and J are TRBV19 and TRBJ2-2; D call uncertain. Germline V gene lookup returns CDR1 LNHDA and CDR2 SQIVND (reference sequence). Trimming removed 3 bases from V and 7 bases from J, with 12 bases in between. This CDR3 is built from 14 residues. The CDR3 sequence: CASSMRVQSGELFF. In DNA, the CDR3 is TGTGCCAGTAGTATGCGTGTACAGAGCGGGGAGCTGTTTTTT.

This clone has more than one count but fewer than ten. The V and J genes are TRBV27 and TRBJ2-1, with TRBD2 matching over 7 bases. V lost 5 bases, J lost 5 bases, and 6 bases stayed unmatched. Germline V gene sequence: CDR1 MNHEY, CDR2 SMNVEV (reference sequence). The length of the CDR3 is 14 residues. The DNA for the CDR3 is TGTGCCAGCAGTCGCGGGACTACTGACAATGAGCAGTTCTTC. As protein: CASSRGTTDNEQFF.

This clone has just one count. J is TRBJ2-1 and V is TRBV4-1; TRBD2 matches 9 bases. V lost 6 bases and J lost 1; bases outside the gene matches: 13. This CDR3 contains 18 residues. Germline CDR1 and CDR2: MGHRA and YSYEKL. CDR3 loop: CASSPLAGDSLSYNEQFF. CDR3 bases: TGCGCCAGCAGTCCCTTAGCGGGAGACTCCCTATCCTACAATGAGCAGTTCTTC.

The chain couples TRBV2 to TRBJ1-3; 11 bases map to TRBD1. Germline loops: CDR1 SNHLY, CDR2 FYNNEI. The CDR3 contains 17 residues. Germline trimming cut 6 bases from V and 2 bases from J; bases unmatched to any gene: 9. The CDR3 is CASSLGQGALAGNTIYF. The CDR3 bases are TGTGCCAGCAGCCTAGGACAGGGGGCTCTCGCTGGAAACACCATATATTTT.

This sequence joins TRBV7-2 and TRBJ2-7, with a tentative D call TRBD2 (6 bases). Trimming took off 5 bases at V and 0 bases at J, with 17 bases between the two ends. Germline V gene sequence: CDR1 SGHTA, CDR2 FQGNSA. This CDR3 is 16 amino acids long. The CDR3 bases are TGTGCCAGCAGCGCATTCGGGACTCGCAGCTCCTACGAGCAGTACTTC. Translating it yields CASSAFGTRSSYEQYF.

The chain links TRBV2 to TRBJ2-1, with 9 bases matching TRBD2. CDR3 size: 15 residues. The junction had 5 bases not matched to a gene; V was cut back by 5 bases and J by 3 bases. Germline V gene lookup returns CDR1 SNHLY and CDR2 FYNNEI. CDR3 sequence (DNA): TGTGCCAGCAGTACACTAGCGGGCCTCTACAATGAGCAGTTCTTC. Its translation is CASSTLAGLYNEQFF.

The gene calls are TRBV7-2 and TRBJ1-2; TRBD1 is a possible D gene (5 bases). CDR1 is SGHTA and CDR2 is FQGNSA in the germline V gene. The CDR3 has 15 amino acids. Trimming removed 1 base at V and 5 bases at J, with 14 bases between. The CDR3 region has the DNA TGTGCCAGCAGCTTAGATCGGAGCAGGGATTATGGCTACACCTTC. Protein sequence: CASSLDRSRDYGYTF.

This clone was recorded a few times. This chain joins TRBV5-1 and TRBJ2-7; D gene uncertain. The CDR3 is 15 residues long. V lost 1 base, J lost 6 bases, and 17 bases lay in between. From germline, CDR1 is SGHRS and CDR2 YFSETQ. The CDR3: CASSLTMSRRGEQYF. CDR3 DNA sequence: TGCGCCAGCAGCTTGACGATGTCAAGGAGAGGCGAGCAGTACTTC.

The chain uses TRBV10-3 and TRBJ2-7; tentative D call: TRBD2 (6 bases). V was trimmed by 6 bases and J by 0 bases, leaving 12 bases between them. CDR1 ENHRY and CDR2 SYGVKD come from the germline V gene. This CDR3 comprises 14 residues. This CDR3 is CAISGTSYSYEQYF. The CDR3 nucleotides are TGTGCCATCAGCGGGACTTCCTACTCCTACGAGCAGTACTTC.

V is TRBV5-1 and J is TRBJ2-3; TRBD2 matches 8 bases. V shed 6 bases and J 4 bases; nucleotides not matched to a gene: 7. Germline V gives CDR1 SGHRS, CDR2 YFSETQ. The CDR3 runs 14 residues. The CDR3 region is CASTAGVIPDTQYF. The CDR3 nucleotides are TGCGCCAGCACAGCGGGAGTAATCCCAGATACGCAGTATTTT. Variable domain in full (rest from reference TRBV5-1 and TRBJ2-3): KAGVTQTPRYLIKTRGQQVTLSCSPISGHRSVSWYQQTPGQGLQFLFEYFSETQRNKGNFPGRFSGRQFSNSRSEMNVSTLELGDSALYLCASTAGVIPDTQYFGPGTRLTVL.

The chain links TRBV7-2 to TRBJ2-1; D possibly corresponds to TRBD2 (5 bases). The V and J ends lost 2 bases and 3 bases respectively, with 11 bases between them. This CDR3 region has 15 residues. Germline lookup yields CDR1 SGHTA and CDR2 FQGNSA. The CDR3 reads CASSLLGGGYNEQFF. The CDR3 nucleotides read TGTGCCAGCAGCTTACTAGGAGGTGGCTACAATGAGCAGTTCTTC.

This CDR3 is CASSVDPAGMITGELFF. Here the CDR3 DNA reads TGTGCCAGCAGCGTAGATCCAGCGGGAATGATAACCGGGGAGCTGTTTTTT. The chain combines TRBV9 with TRBJ2-2; 7 positions match TRBD2. The ends lost 0 bases at V and 5 bases at J; junction bases unmatched: 10. From germline, CDR1 is SGDLS and CDR2 YYNGEE. The CDR3 is made up of 17 amino acids.

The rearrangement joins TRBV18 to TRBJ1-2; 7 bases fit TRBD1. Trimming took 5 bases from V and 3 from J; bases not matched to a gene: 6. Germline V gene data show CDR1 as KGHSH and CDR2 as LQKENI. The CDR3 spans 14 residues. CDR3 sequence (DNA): TGTGCCAGCTCATCGACAGGGTCGCACTATGGCTACACCTTC. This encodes CASSSTGSHYGYTF.

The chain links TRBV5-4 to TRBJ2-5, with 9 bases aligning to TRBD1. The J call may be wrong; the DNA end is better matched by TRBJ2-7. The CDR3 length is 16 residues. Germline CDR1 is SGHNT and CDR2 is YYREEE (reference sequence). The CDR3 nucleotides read TGTGCCAGCAGCTCAGCGGTGGACAGGGGTTACTACGAGCAGTACTTC. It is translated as CASSSAVDRGYYEQYF.

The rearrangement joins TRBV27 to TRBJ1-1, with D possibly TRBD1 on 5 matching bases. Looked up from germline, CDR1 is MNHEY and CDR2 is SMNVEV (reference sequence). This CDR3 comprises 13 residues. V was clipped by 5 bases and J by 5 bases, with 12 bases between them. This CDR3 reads CASSPREGTEAFF. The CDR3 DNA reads TGTGCCAGCAGTCCCAGGGAAGGGACTGAAGCTTTCTTT.

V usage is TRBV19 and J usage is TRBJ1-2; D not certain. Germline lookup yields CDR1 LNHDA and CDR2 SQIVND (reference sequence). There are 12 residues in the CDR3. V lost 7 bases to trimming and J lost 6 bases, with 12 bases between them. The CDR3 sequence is CASKGGRDGYTF. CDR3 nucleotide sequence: TGTGCCAGTAAAGGAGGGAGGGATGGCTACACCTTC. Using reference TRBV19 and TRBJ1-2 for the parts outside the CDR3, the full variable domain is DGGITQSPKYLFRKEGQNVTLSCEQNLNHDAMYWYRQDPGQGLRLIYYSQIVNDFQKGDIAEGYSVSREKKESFPLTVTSAQKNPTAFYLCASKGGRDGYTFGSGTRLTVV.

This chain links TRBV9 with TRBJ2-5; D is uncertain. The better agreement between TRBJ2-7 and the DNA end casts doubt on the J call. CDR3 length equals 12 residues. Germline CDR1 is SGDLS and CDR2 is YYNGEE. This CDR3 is CASSGSNYEQYF. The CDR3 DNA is TGTGCCAGCAGCGGGAGTAATTACGAGCAGTACTTC.

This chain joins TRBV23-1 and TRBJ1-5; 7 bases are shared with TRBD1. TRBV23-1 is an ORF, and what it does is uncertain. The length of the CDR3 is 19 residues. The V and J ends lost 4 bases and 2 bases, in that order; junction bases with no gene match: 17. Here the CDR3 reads CASSPRREAWTGCNQPQHF. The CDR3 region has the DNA TGCGCCAGCAGTCCCCGAAGGGAGGCATGGACAGGTTGCAATCAGCCCCAGCATTTT.

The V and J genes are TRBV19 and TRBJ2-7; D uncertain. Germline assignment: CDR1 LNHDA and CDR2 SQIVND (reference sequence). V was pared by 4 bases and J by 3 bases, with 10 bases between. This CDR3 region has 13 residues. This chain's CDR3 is CASSRDFNYEQYF. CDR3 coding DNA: TGTGCCAGTAGTAGAGATTTCAACTACGAGCAGTACTTC.

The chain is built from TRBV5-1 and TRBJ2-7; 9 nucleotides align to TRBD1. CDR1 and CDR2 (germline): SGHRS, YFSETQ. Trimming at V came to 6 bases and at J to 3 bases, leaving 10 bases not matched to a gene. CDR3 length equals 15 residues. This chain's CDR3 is CASTTSGTGIYEQYF. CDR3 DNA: TGCGCCAGCACCACCTCCGGGACAGGGATCTACGAGCAGTACTTC. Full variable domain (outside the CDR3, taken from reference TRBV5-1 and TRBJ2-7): KAGVTQTPRYLIKTRGQQVTLSCSPISGHRSVSWYQQTPGQGLQFLFEYFSETQRNKGNFPGRFSGRQFSNSRSEMNVSTLELGDSALYLCASTTSGTGIYEQYFGPGTRLTVT.

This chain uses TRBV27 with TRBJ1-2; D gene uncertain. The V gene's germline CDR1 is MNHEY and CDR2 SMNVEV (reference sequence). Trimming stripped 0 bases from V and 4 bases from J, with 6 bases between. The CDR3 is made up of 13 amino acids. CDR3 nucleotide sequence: TGTGCCAGCAGTTTATCAGCATCCTATGGCTACACCTTC. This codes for CASSLSASYGYTF.

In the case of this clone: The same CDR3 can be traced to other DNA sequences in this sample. CDR3 sequence: CASSRGTGGYEQYV. Here the CDR3 DNA reads TGTGCCAGCAGCCGAGGGACAGGGGGCTACGAGCAGTACGTC. This chain uses TRBV7-6 with TRBJ2-7, with 11 bases fitting TRBD1. CDR3 length: 14 residues. Germline V gene data show CDR1 as SGHVS and CDR2 as FNYEAQ. J gave up 3 bases and V 5 bases, and 3 bases lay outside the gene matches.